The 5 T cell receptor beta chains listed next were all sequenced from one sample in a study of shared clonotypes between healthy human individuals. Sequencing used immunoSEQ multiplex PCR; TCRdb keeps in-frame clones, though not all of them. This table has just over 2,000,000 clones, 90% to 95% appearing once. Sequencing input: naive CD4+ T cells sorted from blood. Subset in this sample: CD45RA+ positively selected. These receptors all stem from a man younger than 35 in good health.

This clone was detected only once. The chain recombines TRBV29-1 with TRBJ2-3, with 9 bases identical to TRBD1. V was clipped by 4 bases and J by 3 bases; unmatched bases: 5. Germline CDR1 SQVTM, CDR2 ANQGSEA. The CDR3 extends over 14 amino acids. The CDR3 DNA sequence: TGCAGCGTTGGGACCGGGACAGGGACAGATACGCAGTATTTT. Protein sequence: CSVGTGTGTDTQYF.

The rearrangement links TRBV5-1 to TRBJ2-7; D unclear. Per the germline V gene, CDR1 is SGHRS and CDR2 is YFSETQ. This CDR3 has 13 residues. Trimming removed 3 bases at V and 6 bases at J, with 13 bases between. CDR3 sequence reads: CASSYGTSGEQYF. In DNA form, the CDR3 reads TGCGCCAGCAGCTACGGAACCTCCGGCGAGCAGTACTTC. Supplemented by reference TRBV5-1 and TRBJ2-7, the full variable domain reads KAGVTQTPRYLIKTRGQQVTLSCSPISGHRSVSWYQQTPGQGLQFLFEYFSETQRNKGNFPGRFSGRQFSNSRSEMNVSTLELGDSALYLCASSYGTSGEQYFGPGTRLTVT.

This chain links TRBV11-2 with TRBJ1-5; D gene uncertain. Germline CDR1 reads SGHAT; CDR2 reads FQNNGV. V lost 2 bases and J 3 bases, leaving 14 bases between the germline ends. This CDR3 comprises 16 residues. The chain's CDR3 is CASSLSSIKANQPQHF. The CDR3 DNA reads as TGTGCCAGCAGCTTATCGTCGATCAAGGCCAATCAGCCCCAGCATTTT. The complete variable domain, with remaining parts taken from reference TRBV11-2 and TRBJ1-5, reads EAGVAQSPRYKIIEKRQSVAFWCNPISGHATLYWYQQILGQGPKLLIQFQNNGVVDDSQLPKDRFSAERLKGVDSTLKIQPAKLEDSAVYLCASSLSSIKANQPQHFGDGTRLSIL.

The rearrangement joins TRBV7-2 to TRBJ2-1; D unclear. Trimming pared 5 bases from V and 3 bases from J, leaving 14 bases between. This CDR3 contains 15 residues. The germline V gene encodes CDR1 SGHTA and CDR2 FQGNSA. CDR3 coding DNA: TGTGCCAGCAGCGCCACTTATACTTTCTACAATGAGCAGTTCTTC. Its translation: CASSATYTFYNEQFF.

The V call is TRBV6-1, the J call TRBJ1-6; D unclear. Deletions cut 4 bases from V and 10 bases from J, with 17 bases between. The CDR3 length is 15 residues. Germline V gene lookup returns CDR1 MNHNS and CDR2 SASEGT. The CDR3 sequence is CASSAYSGGGSPLHF. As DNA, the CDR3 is TGTGCCAGCAGTGCTTATTCGGGAGGAGGATCACCCCTCCACTTT.